The sequence of this T cell receptor (beta chain) was determined in a study of CXCR3-negative and CXCR3-positive naive CD8 T cells. Study background: The libraries yielded roughly 150 million TRB reads, about 1.5 +/- 0.3 million each. Study outcomes and limitations: Greater hydrophobicity was found in TRB CDR3s of CXCR3-positive naive cells than of CXCR3-negative naive cells.

To note about this clonotype: The antigen remains unidentified.

TRB cDNA was prepared as libraries by UMI-labeled 5' RACE. Following a re-call of the 5' RACE reads, TCRdb has one entry per CDR3 protein and lacks DNA. Its listing shows 140,000 to 150,000 distinct CDR3 sequences. The CDR3 has 16 residues. The germline gives CDR1 SQVTM, CDR2 ANQGSEA. The receptor was derived from a human donor in good health. Some clones in this sample may be carry-over from other donors' samples. Sequences were obtained from naive CXCR3+ CD8+ T cells from blood. This sample's subset: CD45RO-CCR7+CD27+CD95- naive CD8+ T cells expressing CXCR3 (TNR3+). The chain carries TRBV29-1 and TRBJ2-1. The CDR3 reads CSVLGFGQESYNEQFF.